A single sample gave rise to the 8 T cell receptor beta chains below, sequenced in a study of Graves' ophthalmopathy and Graves' hyperthyroidism. TCR beta CDR3 regions were amplified from RNA transcripts. Second-round multiplex PCR followed a first-round RT-PCR using HTBI primers. TCRdb ran MiXCR on the multiplex PCR reads and lists one entry per CDR3 protein. The sample has some 350,000 distinct CDR3 sequences, about a sixth seen once. The sample consisted of peripheral blood. These receptor sequences come from an adult woman with stable Graves' hyperthyroidism.

This clonotype was counted ten times or more. The V call is TRBV12-3 or TRBV12-4, the J call TRBJ2-7; D may match TRBD1 or TRBD2 (5 bases each). V dropped 6 bases and J dropped 4 bases, with 19 bases sitting between them. This CDR3 region has 15 residues. CDR3 loop: CASSPTGSRGYEQYF. The DNA of the CDR3 is TGTGCCAGCAGCCCCACTGGTTCGAGGGGTTACGAGCAGTACTTC.

This clonotype has at least ten counts. The chain recombines TRBV20-1 with TRBJ1-2; D remains ambiguous. Germline CDR1 DFQATT, CDR2 SNEGSKA (reference sequence). The CDR3 runs 13 residues. V was trimmed by 7 bases and J by 3 bases, leaving 15 bases between them. The CDR3 sequence is CSGWRNSDYGYTF. CDR3 DNA sequence: TGCAGTGGGTGGAGGAATTCCGACTATGGCTACACCTTC.

The chain links TRBV19 to TRBJ2-5; D perhaps matches TRBD2 (6 bases). Germline lookup yields CDR1 LNHDA and CDR2 SQIVND (reference sequence). The V end lost 7 bases, the J end lost 6 bases, and 15 bases lay between the germline ends. This CDR3 contains 13 residues. CDR3: CASIPAGGKTQYF. The CDR3, as DNA: TGTGCCAGTATCCCGGCAGGAGGGAAGACCCAGTACTTC.

The genes are TRBV6-1 and TRBJ1-2; TRBD1 aligns across 8 bases. With 7 bases clipped from V and 6 bases from J, the junction kept 7 bases outside the gene matches. The CDR3 consists of 13 residues. The germline V gene encodes CDR1 MNHNS and CDR2 SASEGT. The CDR3 DNA is TGTGCCAGCAAGACCGTACAGGGGGATGGCTACACCTTC. Its protein product is CASKTVQGDGYTF.

In its sample, this clonotype was seen many times. The gene calls are TRBV7-3 and TRBJ2-7; 11 nucleotides line up with TRBD2. The CDR3 runs to 15 residues. The V segment lost 5 bases and the J segment 4 bases; nucleotides outside the gene matches: 7. The germline V gene encodes CDR1 SGHTA and CDR2 FQGTGA. In nucleotides, the CDR3 is TGTGCCAGCAGCGCCGGGACTAGCGGACTATACGAGCAGTACTTC. Translating it yields CASSAGTSGLYEQYF.

There are many counts of this clonotype. This CDR3 reads CASRPTTGSGNTIYF. CDR3 DNA: TGTGCCAGCAGACCTACTACCGGCTCTGGAAACACCATATATTTT. V usage is TRBV28 and J usage is TRBJ1-3; D gene unclear. Germline V gives CDR1 MDHEN, CDR2 SYDVKM. The CDR3 consists of 15 residues. Trimming took 6 bases from V and 0 from J, leaving 12 bases between them.

This clonotype has ten or more counts. CDR3 region: CASSQDLSIGTQYF. The CDR3 DNA sequence: TGCGCCAGCAGCCAAGACTTGTCGATCGGGACCCAGTACTTC. This rearrangement joins TRBV4-1 to TRBJ2-5, with no clear D. V was cut by 0 bases and J by 7 bases, with 12 bases left in between. This CDR3 contains 14 residues. The germline gives CDR1 MGHRA, CDR2 YSYEKL.

This clonotype appeared many times. V usage is TRBV5-1 and J usage is TRBJ2-2; maybe TRBD2 (6 bases). Germline-derived CDR1 and CDR2 are SGHRS and YFSETQ. The CDR3 is 16 residues long. Trimming took off 4 bases at V and 7 bases at J, with 20 bases between the two ends. CDR3 residues: CASSPIGGEEYGELFF. CDR3 bases: TGCGCCAGCAGCCCAATCGGAGGGGAGGAGTACGGGGAGCTGTTTTTT.